The 20 T cell receptor beta chains below were found in one sample sequenced in a study of cytotoxic CD8 clonotypes in ibrutinib-treated CLL. Method: immunoSEQ multiplex PCR; TCRdb's copy keeps in-frame clones and lacks some. The table includes 150,000 to 200,000 clones, 70% to 90% detected once. Specimen: PBMCs, collected at disease progression, from a patient treated with ibrutinib. Receptor source: a human donor with chronic lymphocytic leukemia.

The chain uses TRBV28 and TRBJ1-5; D is unresolved. Germline-derived CDR1 and CDR2 are MDHEN and SYDVKM. The V and J ends lost 3 bases and 7 bases respectively, with 13 bases between them. The CDR3 runs 14 residues. The CDR3 spells CASSFASREQPQHF. The CDR3 DNA reads TGTGCCAGCAGTTTTGCCTCCCGGGAACAGCCCCAGCATTTT.

CDR3 in amino acids: CASSRRGEDSGANVLTF. CDR3 nucleotide sequence: TGTGCCAGCAGCAGGAGGGGGGAAGACTCTGGGGCCAACGTCCTGACTTTC. The chain employs TRBV21-1 and TRBJ2-6. TRBV21-1 counts as a pseudogene. CDR3 length: 17 amino acids.

The gene calls are TRBV10-1 and TRBJ2-5, with D perhaps matching TRBD2 (6 bases). The CDR3 has 15 amino acids. Germline V CDR1 and CDR2: WNHNN, SYGVQD (reference sequence). V was shortened by 3 bases and J by 2 bases, with 13 bases between the two germline ends. CDR3 sequence reads: CASSEQEGTQETQYF. Written as DNA, the CDR3 is TGCGCCAGCAGTGAACAGGAGGGGACGCAAGAGACCCAGTACTTC.

This chain joins TRBV9 and TRBJ1-4, with 7 bases matching TRBD1. J lost 8 bases, V lost 7 bases, and 5 bases had no gene match. Germline V gene sequence: CDR1 SGDLS, CDR2 YYNGEE. The CDR3 has 12 amino acids. For the CDR3, the DNA is TGTGCCAGCGGGGGGACAGAAGAAAAACTGTTTTTT. This translates into CASGGTEEKLFF.

The chain is built from TRBV5-1 and TRBJ2-1, with D tentatively TRBD1 (5 bases). This CDR3 has 18 amino acids. V lost 0 bases and J lost 0, with 16 bases in between. Looked up from germline, CDR1 is SGHRS and CDR2 is YFSETQ. The CDR3: CASSLGGATLSSYNEQFF. In nucleotides, the CDR3 is TGCGCCAGCAGCTTGGGTGGGGCGACCCTAAGCTCCTACAATGAGCAGTTCTTC. The full variable domain, in which reference TRBV5-1 and TRBJ2-1 provide the parts outside the CDR3, is KAGVTQTPRYLIKTRGQQVTLSCSPISGHRSVSWYQQTPGQGLQFLFEYFSETQRNKGNFPGRFSGRQFSNSRSEMNVSTLELGDSALYLCASSLGGATLSSYNEQFFGPGTRLTVL.

The chain links TRBV30 to TRBJ2-3; D is unresolved. CDR3 length: 13 residues. Trimming took off 4 bases at V and 5 bases at J, with 13 bases between the two ends. CDR1 is GTSNPN and CDR2 is SVGIG in the germline V gene (reference sequence). The CDR3 loop is CAWTSNRGDTQYF. The DNA of the CDR3 is TGTGCCTGGACGTCGAACCGCGGAGATACGCAGTATTTT.

A few counts support this clone. This chain links TRBV29-1 with TRBJ2-7; D gene uncertain. CDR3 length equals 16 residues. CDR1 SQVTM and CDR2 ANQGSEA come from the germline V gene. Trimming removed 1 base from V and 0 bases from J, with 16 bases in between. The CDR3 DNA reads TGCAGCGTTGAAGTGTTAGGGCTTTTCCGCTCCTACGAGCAGTACTTC. This encodes CSVEVLGLFRSYEQYF.

DNA of the CDR3: TGTGCCAGCAGCTCCCCTAGCGGAGGAGATACGCAGTATTTT. Protein product: CASSSPSGGDTQYF. The chain has TRBV7-3 and TRBJ2-3; 7 positions agree with TRBD2. This CDR3 comprises 14 residues. CDR1 is SGHTA and CDR2 is FQGTGA in the germline V gene. Losses at the gene ends were 4 bases for V and 5 bases for J; bases not matched to a gene: 6. Combining the CDR3 with reference TRBV7-3 and TRBJ2-3 gives the whole variable domain GAGVSQTPSNKVTEKGKYVELRCDPISGHTALYWYRQSLGQGPEFLIYFQGTGAADDSGLPNDRFFAVRPEGSVSTLKIQRTERGDSAVYLCASSSPSGGDTQYFGPGTRLTVL.

The chain combines TRBV5-1 with TRBJ2-3; 8 nucleotides align to TRBD1. CDR1 and CDR2 (germline): SGHRS, YFSETQ. The V segment lost 4 bases and the J segment 4 bases; nucleotides outside the gene matches: 5. The CDR3 sequence is 14 residues long. The CDR3 is CASSRTGTADTQYF. The CDR3, as DNA: TGCGCCAGCAGCCGGACAGGGACGGCAGATACGCAGTATTTT.

V usage is TRBV29-1 and J usage is TRBJ1-4; 11 nucleotides line up with TRBD1. Trimming took 7 bases from V and 2 from J; bases not matched to a gene: 9. The CDR3 is made up of 16 amino acids. Germline CDR1 and CDR2: SQVTM and ANQGSEA. CDR3 region: CSAGRGQGVTNEKLFF. Written as DNA, the CDR3 is TGCAGCGCTGGGCGGGGACAGGGGGTTACTAATGAAAAACTGTTTTTT.

V gene TRBV5-4 combines with J gene TRBJ2-4; no definite D call. V dropped 4 bases and J dropped 1 base, with 12 bases sitting between them. The CDR3 is 15 residues long. Per germline, CDR1 SGHNT and CDR2 YYREEE (reference sequence). The CDR3 loop is CASSPVARAKNIQYF. CDR3 nucleotides: TGTGCCAGCAGCCCGGTGGCCAGGGCCAAAAACATTCAGTACTTC.

This sequence joins TRBV15 and TRBJ2-7; 7 nucleotides agree with TRBD2. The V gene end was trimmed by 3 bases and the J gene end by 0 bases; junction bases not matched to a gene: 8. CDR1 and CDR2 (germline): LNHNV, YYDKDF (reference sequence). The CDR3 loop spans 16 amino acids. The CDR3: CATSRGTSDLSYEQYF. CDR3 coding DNA: TGTGCCACCAGCAGGGGAACTAGCGACCTCTCCTACGAGCAGTACTTC.

The V call is TRBV27, the J call TRBJ2-1, with 8 bases aligning to TRBD1. The germline V gene encodes CDR1 MNHEY and CDR2 SMNVEV (reference sequence). The V segment lost 0 bases and the J segment 4 bases; nucleotides outside the gene matches: 5. CDR3 length: 16 amino acids. CDR3 region: CASSLSGTGTYNEQFF. As DNA, the CDR3 is TGTGCCAGCAGTTTATCTGGGACAGGCACTTACAATGAGCAGTTCTTC.

The chain links TRBV4-2 to TRBJ2-1; D is possibly TRBD2 (5 bases). The germline V and J ends were trimmed by 1 base and 9 bases, with 13 bases remaining between them. The CDR3 loop spans 14 amino acids. The germline V gene has CDR1 LGHNA and CDR2 YNFKEQ. Here the CDR3 reads CASSQVDLAGEQFF. CDR3 nucleotide sequence: TGTGCCAGCAGCCAAGTGGATCTAGCAGGTGAGCAGTTCTTC.

The chain is built from TRBV6-1 and TRBJ1-1; no definite D call. V shed 5 bases and J shed 1 base, with 8 bases lying between them. The CDR3 loop spans 13 amino acids. Germline V gives CDR1 MNHNS, CDR2 SASEGT. For the CDR3, the DNA is TGTGCCAGCAGTCAGACTGCGAACACTGAAGCTTTCTTT. Amino acids: CASSQTANTEAFF.

A single count supports this clone. The DNA of the CDR3 is TGTGCCAGCAGTTTGGGGCCTTCTGAGCAGTTCTTC. Translation: CASSLGPSEQFF. V and J are TRBV28 and TRBJ2-1; possibly TRBD1 for D (5 bases). Trimming shortened V by 3 bases and J by 9 bases, and 9 bases separated the two germline ends. CDR1 is MDHEN, CDR2 SYDVKM, per germline. There are 12 residues in the CDR3.

The CDR3 here is CASSIGLAGRDEQFF. CDR3 in DNA: TGTGCCAGTAGTATAGGACTAGCGGGTAGGGATGAGCAGTTCTTC. This chain links TRBV19 with TRBJ2-1, with 10 bases lining up with TRBD2. This CDR3 comprises 15 residues. With V trimmed by 1 base and J by 8 bases, 5 bases remained unmatched. Looked up from germline, CDR1 is LNHDA and CDR2 is SQIVND (reference sequence).

DNA for the CDR3: TGTGCCAGCAGTTTTAGGGGGGGACAGCCCCAGCATTTT. Its translation is CASSFRGGQPQHF. The chain couples TRBV28 to TRBJ1-5; D perhaps matches TRBD1 (6 bases). The ends were cut back, 3 bases at V and 7 bases at J, with 10 bases in the middle. Germline CDR1 and CDR2: MDHEN and SYDVKM. The CDR3 covers 13 residues.

The chain is built from TRBV5-1 and TRBJ1-2; D possibly corresponds to TRBD1 (5 bases). V dropped 0 bases and J dropped 0 bases, with 9 bases sitting between them. Germline V gene lookup returns CDR1 SGHRS and CDR2 YFSETQ. This CDR3 has 15 amino acids. For the CDR3, the DNA is TGCGCCAGCAGCTTGGCCCAGGGAGCTAACTATGGCTACACCTTC. Translated, it gives CASSLAQGANYGYTF.

The gene calls are TRBV29-1 and TRBJ2-7; D possibly corresponds to TRBD1 (5 bases). Germline values: CDR1 SQVTM, CDR2 ANQGSEA. Trimming removed 8 bases from V and 1 base from J, with 15 bases in between. There are 13 residues in the CDR3. The CDR3 DNA sequence: TGCAGCACCACAGGTCCCACATCCTACGAGCAGTACTTC. It encodes CSTTGPTSYEQYF.